The entry below gives a single T cell receptor beta chain sequence along with its context. The target antigen is unknown. After removal of 9 bases from V and 1 base from J, the junction contained 6 bases not matched to a gene. CDR3 length: 14 residues. Germline lookup yields CDR1 SNHLY and CDR2 FYNNEI. The data are from a study of memory CD4+ T cells and cytomegalovirus serostatus. Overall study: This sample comes from healthy Belgian adults, several CMV seropositive, about 25 seronegative. Overall study results and limits: Each of approximately 63 CMV-associated TCRbeta sequences occurred in one to five individuals.

The sort gate was single viable CD3+CD4+CD8-CD45RO+ cells for memory CD4+ T cells. Positive selection with CD4 microbeads enriched total CD4+ T cells. Sequencing used immunoSEQ multiplex PCR; TCRdb keeps in-frame clones, though not all of them. The profile shows roughly 48,000 clones, around four fifths of them singletons. Sequences were obtained from memory CD4+ T cells from blood. The chain employs TRBV2 and TRBJ1-5; 7 positions agree with TRBD1. This TCR was recovered from an adult in good health and CMV-seropositive. CDR3 in DNA: TGTGCCAGTCAGACAGGGACGAGCAATCAGCCCCAGCATTTT. Translation gives CASQTGTSNQPQHF.